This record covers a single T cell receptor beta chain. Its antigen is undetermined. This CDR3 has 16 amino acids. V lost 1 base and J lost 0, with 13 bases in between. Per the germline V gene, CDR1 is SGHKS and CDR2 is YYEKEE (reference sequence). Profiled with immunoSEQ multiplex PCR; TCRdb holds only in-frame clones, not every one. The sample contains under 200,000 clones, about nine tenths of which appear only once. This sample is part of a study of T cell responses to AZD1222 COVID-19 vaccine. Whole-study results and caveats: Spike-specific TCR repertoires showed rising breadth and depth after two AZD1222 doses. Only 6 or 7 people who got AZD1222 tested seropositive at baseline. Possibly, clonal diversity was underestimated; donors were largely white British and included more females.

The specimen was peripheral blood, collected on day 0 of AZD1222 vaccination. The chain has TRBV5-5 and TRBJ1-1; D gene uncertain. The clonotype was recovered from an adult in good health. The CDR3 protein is CASSLRQTLMNTEAFF. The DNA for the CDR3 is TGTGCCAGCAGCTTGAGGCAGACTCTCATGAACACTGAAGCTTTCTTT.